The TCR beta chain described here comes from a study of T cells in women clearing cervical HPV infection. To note about this clone: The read ends 3 residues before the CDR3 terminus; that terminus is restored from the germline J gene.

The V gene's germline CDR1 is GTSNPN and CDR2 SVGIG (reference sequence). The CDR3 extends over 18 amino acids. Average input was approximately 1.3 ug genomic DNA for immunoSEQ TCR beta CDR3 amplification. Some clones are missing from TCRdb's copy, which holds only in-frame ones; the method was immunoSEQ multiplex PCR. The sample features about 32,000 clones, with about 4.5% in its top ten. The chain joins TRBV30 to TRBJ1-4, with D tentatively TRBD1 (5 bases). Sequenced input: blood buffy coat. The sequence came from a woman between 18 and 69 years old with a cervical HPV16 infection that either progressed to CIN3+ or cleared (not recorded which). The chain's CDR3 is CAWTPDRSAPSGANVLFF. CDR3 DNA (partial): TGTGCCTGGACCCCTGACCGGTCTGCTCCCTCTGGGGCCAACGTA. Variable domain in full (rest from reference TRBV30 and TRBJ1-4): SQTIHQWPATLVQPVGSPLSLECTVEGTSNPNLYWYRQAAGRGLQLLFYSVGIGQISSEVPQNLSASRPQDRQFILSSKKLLLSDSGFYLCAWTPDRSAPSGANVLFFGSGTQLSVL.